This TCR beta chain originates from a study of vaccination and CD4 T cells after COVID-19. Study overall: Vaccination of participants consisted of two doses of either BNT162b2 or mRNA-1273 vaccine. SARS-CoV-2, HCoV-NL63, HCoV-OC43 and HCoV-229E supplied the overlapping spike peptides used to stimulate cells.

Remarks on this clonotype: Its antigen remains unknown.

Sequenced with the Oncomine TCR Beta short-read assay was DNA taken from cultured CD4+ T cells. TCRdb analysed the PCR reads with MiXCR anew, one entry per CDR3 protein. The sample contains just over 2,500 distinct CDR3 sequences, about two fifths of which appear only once. Study-wide points: Only relatively few convalescent patients were studied, and early post-infection timepoints were not analyzed.

Treatment specified: approximately 11-day PBMC culture with coronavirus spike peptide pools or control peptides (ViraFEST assay). Prior to the COVID-19 pandemic (2011-2018), the unexposed donor's CD4+ T cells were collected. After expanding antigen-specific T cells with peptide pools, ViraFEST sequenced their TCRs. The origin of this receptor is a human donor in good health. Specimen: CD4+ T cells from blood, cultured in vitro.

The CDR3 DNA is TGTGCCAGCAAGGGCCGGGACCCTAACTCCGAGCAGTACTTC. Protein product: CASKGRDPNSEQYF. The chain is built from TRBV2 and TRBJ2-7; D possibly uses TRBD1 or TRBD2 (5 bases each). Trimming cost V 7 bases and J 6 bases, with 19 bases left between them. The CDR3 consists of 14 residues. From germline, CDR1 is SNHLY and CDR2 FYNNEI.